These 29 T cell receptor beta chains were sequenced from one sample in a study of shared clonotypes between healthy human individuals. TCRdb's copy holds only in-frame clones and misses some; the assay was immunoSEQ multiplex PCR. The table lists around 990,000 clones, 70% to 80% of them singletons. Sequencing input: memory CD4+ T cells from PBMCs. Described subset: CD45RA-negative fraction. Source of these receptors: a man aged 18 to 29 in good health. Some clones in this sample may be carry-over from other donors' samples.

This clone was seen more than once but under ten times. The genes are TRBV19 and TRBJ2-1, with a possible D match to TRBD2 (5 bases). V lost 4 bases to trimming and J lost 6 bases, with 16 bases between them. Germline lookup yields CDR1 LNHDA and CDR2 SQIVND (reference sequence). The CDR3 extends over 15 amino acids. CDR3 sequence reads: CASSTGLSWGNEQFF. The CDR3 nucleotides are TGTGCCAGTAGTACCGGACTGTCCTGGGGCAATGAGCAGTTCTTC.

V is TRBV2 and J is TRBJ2-5; D is unclear. Between the trimmed V and J ends, which lost 8 bases and 5 bases, there was a span of 18 bases. The CDR3 runs 14 residues. Germline-derived CDR1 and CDR2 are SNHLY and FYNNEI. CDR3 loop: CASHRSGVVETQYF. The CDR3 DNA sequence: TGTGCCAGCCACAGAAGTGGGGTAGTGGAGACCCAGTACTTC.

This clone was counted between two and nine times. V and J are TRBV4-1 and TRBJ2-1, with 12 nucleotides matching TRBD2. V was clipped by 4 bases and J by 2 bases; unmatched bases: 6. CDR1 MGHRA and CDR2 YSYEKL come from the germline V gene. The CDR3 totals 17 residues. The CDR3 region is CASSRPTSGSTYNEQFF. The CDR3 DNA is TGCGCCAGCAGCCGACCGACTAGCGGGAGTACCTACAATGAGCAGTTCTTC.

This chain joins TRBV9 and TRBJ2-7; D unclear. The CDR3 is made up of 14 amino acids. Germline V gene sequence: CDR1 SGDLS, CDR2 YYNGEE. Trimming took off 0 bases at V and 4 bases at J, with 11 bases between the two ends. The CDR3 region has the DNA TGTGCCAGCAGCGTAGGCAAGGCTTGGTACGAGCAGTACTTC. Its translation: CASSVGKAWYEQYF.

V usage is TRBV9 and J usage is TRBJ1-3; D call uncertain. Germline loops: CDR1 SGDLS, CDR2 YYNGEE. V shed 0 bases and J shed 5 bases, with 12 bases lying between them. The CDR3 is 15 amino acids. Here the CDR3 reads CASSVDVGYRNTIYF. The CDR3 DNA sequence: TGTGCCAGCAGCGTAGACGTGGGATACAGAAACACCATATATTTT.

About this clone: The CDR3 does not close with the conserved phenylalanine or tryptophan, likely indicating a read error. The genes are TRBV27 and TRBJ2-3; TRBD2 might be the D (5 bases). V was shortened by 6 bases and J by 9 bases, with 13 bases between the two germline ends. This CDR3 is 12 amino acids long. Germline loops: CDR1 MNHEY, CDR2 SMNVEV (reference sequence). The CDR3 bases are TGTGCCAGCAGCCCAGAGGGTTGGACGCAGTATCTT. Protein: CASSPEGWTQYL.

In regard to this clone: Other DNA sequences within the sample encode an identical CDR3. The chain is built from TRBV9 and TRBJ2-2, with 7 positions matching TRBD2. V lost 0 bases to trimming and J lost 0 bases; unmatched junction nucleotides: 2. CDR1 is SGDLS, CDR2 YYNGEE, per germline. The CDR3 loop spans 16 amino acids. The CDR3 protein is CASSVGTSANTGELFF. CDR3 nucleotides: TGTGCCAGCAGCGTAGGAACTAGCGCGAACACCGGGGAGCTGTTTTTT.

The chain combines TRBV7-2 with TRBJ2-5; 7 positions agree with TRBD2. Trimming took 3 bases from V and 4 from J; bases not matched to a gene: 8. The CDR3 covers 15 residues. Germline lookup yields CDR1 SGHTA and CDR2 FQGNSA. The CDR3 DNA is TGTGCCAGCAGCTTCCGCGGGAGTAGTGCAGAGACCCAGTACTTC. The encoded protein is CASSFRGSSAETQYF.

This clone has more than one count but fewer than ten. The sample contains more than one DNA sequence encoding this CDR3. CDR3 DNA sequence: TGTGCCTGGAGTGTACAAGGGGGCTCCTACGAGCAGTACTTC. It codes for CAWSVQGGSYEQYF. The chain links TRBV30 to TRBJ2-7; possible D gene TRBD1, 6 bases. From germline, CDR1 is GTSNPN and CDR2 SVGIG (reference sequence). Trimming left V 0 bases short and J 0 bases short, with 9 bases between. The CDR3 has 14 residues.

The chain recombines TRBV15 with TRBJ2-1; 8 nucleotides agree with TRBD2. The trim removed 3 bases at V and 6 bases at J, leaving 16 bases unmatched. Germline CDR1 and CDR2: LNHNV and YYDKDF (reference sequence). This CDR3 is built from 18 residues. The CDR3 sequence: CATSSTPSPGLGSNEQFF. CDR3 DNA: TGTGCCACCAGCAGTACCCCTAGTCCGGGACTAGGGAGCAATGAGCAGTTCTTC. Supplemented by reference TRBV15 and TRBJ2-1, the full variable domain reads DAMVIQNPRYQVTQFGKPVTLSCSQTLNHNVMYWYQQKSSQAPKLLFHYYDKDFNNEADTPDNFQSRRPNTSFCFLDIRSPGLGDTAMYLCATSSTPSPGLGSNEQFFGPGTRLTVL.

The CDR3 region is CASSPLWTSGRGSTDTQYF. CDR3 sequence (DNA): TGCGCCAGCAGCCCCCTGTGGACTAGCGGGAGGGGTAGCACAGATACGCAGTATTTT. This chain connects TRBV4-1 to TRBJ2-3; 15 nucleotides line up with TRBD2. Trimming cost V 4 bases and J 0 bases; bases outside gene matches: 8. This CDR3 region has 19 residues. The germline V gene encodes CDR1 MGHRA and CDR2 YSYEKL.

As for this clone: A much larger clone lies a single base off, so this may be a read error. Other DNA sequences within the sample encode an identical CDR3. The J gene is TRBJ1-5, the V gene TRBV2; no reliable D call. The CDR3 spans 12 residues. The V gene's germline CDR1 is SNHLY and CDR2 FYNNEI. Trimming removed 6 bases at V and 0 bases at J, with 3 bases between. CDR3 in amino acids: CASSYSNQPQHF. CDR3 nucleotides: TGTGCCAGCAGCTATAGCAATCAGCCCCAGCATTTT.

This chain uses TRBV6-1 with TRBJ2-7; no clear D gene. V shed 0 bases and J shed 2 bases, with 17 bases lying between them. CDR1 and CDR2 (germline): MNHNS, SASEGT. The CDR3 is 17 amino acids. CDR3 bases: TGTGCCAGCAGTGAAGCGCGGTCCGCAGGCCTTACCTACGAGCAGTACTTC. Protein product: CASSEARSAGLTYEQYF.

The chain is built from TRBV18 and TRBJ1-5; 7 bases align to TRBD1. The germline CDR1 and CDR2 sequences are KGHSH and LQKENI. Unmatched junction bases numbered 3, after V lost 1 base and J lost 0 bases. This CDR3 is built from 16 residues. The CDR3 reads CASSPQGAYSNQPQHF. The CDR3 DNA reads TGTGCCAGCTCACCACAGGGGGCCTATAGCAATCAGCCCCAGCATTTT.

The rearrangement links TRBV5-6 to TRBJ2-6; TRBD2 might be the D (6 bases). This CDR3 has 14 amino acids. V was pared by 4 bases and J by 1 base, with 6 bases between. Germline V gene lookup returns CDR1 SGHDT and CDR2 YYEEEE. CDR3 protein: CASSRGSGANVLTF. The CDR3, as DNA: TGTGCCAGCAGCCGGGGGTCTGGGGCCAACGTCCTGACTTTC. The whole variable domain, filled in from reference TRBV5-6 and TRBJ2-6, reads DAGVTQSPTHLIKTRGQQVTLRCSPKSGHDTVSWYQQALGQGPQFIFQYYEEEERQRGNFPDRFSGHQFPNYSSELNVNALLLGDSALYLCASSRGSGANVLTFGAGSRLTVL.

The sample holds a few counts of this clone. V and J are TRBV4-1 and TRBJ1-1, with a possible D match to TRBD1 (5 bases). V lost 4 bases, J lost 4 bases, and 13 bases lay in between. CDR1 is MGHRA and CDR2 is YSYEKL in the germline V gene. The CDR3 consists of 14 residues. The DNA for the CDR3 is TGCGCCAGCAGCCCCCTTCCCGGGGGCACTGAAGCTTTCTTT. Translating it yields CASSPLPGGTEAFF.

This clone appeared a few times. Other nucleotide sequences from this sample produce the same CDR3. V is TRBV6-1 and J is TRBJ1-5; TRBD1 is a possible D gene (5 bases). Germline lookup yields CDR1 MNHNS and CDR2 SASEGT. V was pared by 2 bases and J by 6 bases, with 8 bases between. The CDR3 covers 13 residues. The CDR3 nucleotides are TGTGCCAGCAGTGAACAGGGCGGTCAGCCCCAGCATTTT. This encodes CASSEQGGQPQHF.

This clone was seen more than once but under ten times. Other DNA sequences in this specimen translate into the identical CDR3. The V call is TRBV2, the J call TRBJ1-1, with 7 bases that match TRBD1. The germline gives CDR1 SNHLY, CDR2 FYNNEI. J lost 1 base, V lost 6 bases, and 2 bases had no gene match. The CDR3 loop spans 13 amino acids. CDR3 sequence: CASRTGQNTEAFF. The CDR3 coding sequence is TGTGCCAGCAGGACAGGGCAGAACACTGAAGCTTTCTTT.

J is TRBJ1-1 and V is TRBV2; D might be TRBD1 (6 bases). Germline V gene data show CDR1 as SNHLY and CDR2 as FYNNEI. There are 14 residues in the CDR3. Trimming stripped 7 bases from V and 7 bases from J, with 19 bases between. CDR3 protein: CASTQGRGWDEAFF. CDR3 DNA sequence: TGTGCCAGCACCCAGGGGAGAGGGTGGGATGAAGCTTTCTTT.

This clone was detected a few times. This sequence joins TRBV5-1 and TRBJ1-1; TRBD1 might be the D (6 bases). Germline V lookup: CDR1 SGHRS, CDR2 YFSETQ. The CDR3 is 12 amino acids. V was shortened by 2 bases and J by 6 bases, with 8 bases between the two germline ends. The CDR3 spells CASSLQGAEAFF. The CDR3 DNA follows: TGCGCCAGCAGCTTACAGGGAGCTGAAGCTTTCTTT.

In its sample, this clone was seen a few times. V usage is TRBV6-1 and J usage is TRBJ2-7; perhaps TRBD2 as D (5 bases). CDR1 is MNHNS, CDR2 SASEGT, per germline. Trimming cost V 0 bases and J 0 bases, with 9 bases left between them. The CDR3 sequence is 15 residues long. The CDR3 DNA reads as TGTGCCAGCAGTGAAGCGCTGGGGAGCTCCTACGAGCAGTACTTC. The encoded protein is CASSEALGSSYEQYF.

The chain links TRBV7-6 to TRBJ2-3; no definite D call. The CDR3 spans 14 residues. Germline-derived CDR1 and CDR2 are SGHVS and FNYEAQ. V was clipped by 3 bases and J by 3 bases, with 10 bases between them. The CDR3, as DNA: TGTGCCAGCAGCTTCGAGGTGGGGACAGATACGCAGTATTTT. Protein product: CASSFEVGTDTQYF.

This chain joins TRBV5-1 and TRBJ1-2; D gene ambiguous. Germline CDR1 is SGHRS and CDR2 is YFSETQ. The CDR3 consists of 14 residues. V gave up 1 base and J gave up 2 bases, with 9 bases separating them. Written as DNA, the CDR3 is TGCGCCAGCAGCTTGACCTCTGCAAACTATGGCTACACCTTC. Translating gives CASSLTSANYGYTF.

The genes are TRBV4-1 and TRBJ2-7; 10 bases are shared with TRBD1. Germline V CDR1 and CDR2: MGHRA, YSYEKL. The CDR3 is 17 residues long. Trimming removed 4 bases from V and 1 base from J; junction bases left unmatched: 10. CDR3 region: CASSPRDRGPVSYEQYF. The DNA for the CDR3 is TGCGCCAGCAGCCCACGGGACAGGGGACCAGTTTCCTACGAGCAGTACTTC.

This clone has only one observation. The V gene is TRBV2, the J gene TRBJ2-6, with a possible D match to TRBD2 (6 bases). Germline V gene lookup returns CDR1 SNHLY and CDR2 FYNNEI. The CDR3 runs to 14 residues. With 8 bases removed from V and 0 bases from J, the gap between germline ends came to 8 bases. In nucleotides, the CDR3 is TGTGCCAGCGAGGGAGGCTCTGGGGCCAACGTCCTGACTTTC. Protein: CASEGGSGANVLTF.

The chain links TRBV28 to TRBJ1-1; no clear D gene. Trimming removed 6 bases from V and 1 base from J, with 6 bases in between. Per germline, CDR1 MDHEN and CDR2 SYDVKM. The CDR3 runs to 12 residues. In DNA, the CDR3 is TGTGCCAGCAGCGAGGCGAACACTGAAGCTTTCTTT. This gives the protein CASSEANTEAFF.

Of note for this clone: A much larger clone sits a single nucleotide away, making a read error possible. V usage is TRBV5-4 and J usage is TRBJ1-1, with a tentative D call TRBD1 (6 bases). Trimming took 2 bases from V and 1 from J, leaving 9 bases between them. Germline V gene sequence: CDR1 SGHNT, CDR2 YYREEE (reference sequence). This CDR3 is 14 amino acids long. The CDR3 region has the DNA TGTGCCAGCAGCTTAGCACAGGGGAACACTGAAGCTTTCTTT. Its translation: CASSLAQGNTEAFF.

J is TRBJ2-2 and V is TRBV5-4; 10 nucleotides align to TRBD2. The CDR3 consists of 15 residues. The V segment lost 4 bases and the J segment 5 bases; nucleotides outside the gene matches: 5. Germline CDR1 SGHNT, CDR2 YYREEE (reference sequence). CDR3 protein: CASSQALAGTGELFF. CDR3 nucleotides: TGTGCCAGCAGCCAGGCACTAGCGGGAACCGGGGAGCTGTTTTTT.

The chain has TRBV6-5 and TRBJ2-7; 7 nucleotides match TRBD1. The CDR3 is 13 amino acids. The trim removed 9 bases at V and 3 bases at J, leaving 8 bases unmatched. Germline V gene lookup returns CDR1 MNHEY and CDR2 SVGAGI. CDR3 sequence (DNA): TGTGCCAGGAACGGGACAGTGTGCTACGAGCAGTACTTC. Translated: CARNGTVCYEQYF.